Listed here are 20 T cell receptor beta chains from one sample, sequenced in a study of T cell responses to AZD1222 COVID-19 vaccine. Repertoires were generated with immunoSEQ multiplex PCR, while TCRdb's copy carries only in-frame clones and drops some. The sample holds roughly 50,000 clones, approximately 86% seen once. Here the sequenced sample was peripheral blood, taken 28 days after the second AZD1222 dose. The receptors derive from an adult who received the AZD1222 COVID-19 vaccine.

The chain recombines TRBV7-2 with TRBJ2-5; no firm D call. V lost 3 bases and J 2 bases, leaving 7 bases between the germline ends. Germline V gene lookup returns CDR1 SGHTA and CDR2 FQGNSA. There are 13 residues in the CDR3. In DNA, the CDR3 is TGTGCCAGCAGCTTTACCACTCAAGAGACCCAGTACTTC. Residues: CASSFTTQETQYF.

The chain recombines TRBV19 with TRBJ1-5; TRBD1 agrees at 7 bases. The germline V gene encodes CDR1 LNHDA and CDR2 SQIVND (reference sequence). The CDR3 is 16 residues long. With V trimmed by 2 bases and J by 4 bases, 8 bases remained unmatched. The CDR3 loop is CASSINPDRKNQPQHF. The DNA of the CDR3 is TGTGCCAGTAGTATAAACCCGGACAGGAAAAATCAGCCCCAGCATTTT.

The chain links TRBV18 to TRBJ2-1; 11 bases match TRBD2. Germline CDR1 is KGHSH and CDR2 is LQKENI. The CDR3 contains 16 residues. With 3 bases clipped from V and 2 bases from J, the junction kept 3 bases outside the gene matches. The CDR3 reads CASSPFSGRAYNEQFF. The DNA of the CDR3 is TGTGCCAGCTCACCGTTTAGCGGGAGGGCCTACAATGAGCAGTTCTTC. Based on the CDR3 plus reference TRBV18 and TRBJ2-1, the full variable domain is NAGVMQNPRHLVRRRGQEARLRCSPMKGHSHVYWYRQLPEEGLKFMVYLQKENIIDESGMPKERFSAEFPKEGPSILRIQQVVRGDSAAYFCASSPFSGRAYNEQFFGPGTRLTVL.

The genes are TRBV21-1 and TRBJ1-5. TRBV21-1 is a listed pseudogene. The CDR3 totals 13 residues. The CDR3 coding sequence is TGTGCCAGCAGCAAACTGAAAAATCAGCCCCAGCATTTT. This encodes CASSKLKNQPQHF.

The J gene is TRBJ2-1, the V gene TRBV4-2; D may correspond to TRBD1 or TRBD2 (5 bases each). The V and J ends lost 1 base and 9 bases respectively, with 13 bases between them. Germline V gene data show CDR1 as LGHNA and CDR2 as YNFKEQ. The CDR3 spans 14 residues. The CDR3 spells CASSQGGKGTEQFF. The CDR3 region has the DNA TGTGCCAGCAGCCAAGGGGGTAAAGGGACTGAGCAGTTCTTC.

The CDR3: CASSPSVGPNLRAFF. The CDR3 DNA is TGTGCCAGCAGTCCCTCGGTTGGCCCCAACCTGAGAGCTTTCTTT. The chain links TRBV6-5 to TRBJ1-1; D is uncertain. V was clipped by 5 bases and J by 10 bases, with 23 bases between them. The CDR3 has 15 amino acids. Looked up from germline, CDR1 is MNHEY and CDR2 is SVGAGI.

The sample holds one count of this clone. The chain is built from TRBV4-3 and TRBJ2-7; TRBD1 is a possible D gene (5 bases). Trimming took 0 bases from V and 5 from J, leaving 8 bases between them. CDR3 length: 13 residues. Per germline, CDR1 LGHNA and CDR2 YSLEER. CDR3 sequence: CASSQDLRDEQYF. The DNA for the CDR3 is TGCGCCAGCAGCCAAGATCTCAGGGACGAGCAGTACTTC.

The chain employs TRBV7-2 and TRBJ2-7; D is unclear. The V and J ends lost 1 base and 2 bases respectively, with 9 bases between them. The CDR3 covers 14 residues. CDR1 SGHTA and CDR2 FQGNSA come from the germline V gene. CDR3 DNA sequence: TGTGCCAGCAGCTTAGACCTAAACCCCTACGAGCAGTACTTC. Amino acids: CASSLDLNPYEQYF.

The chain carries TRBV29-1 and TRBJ1-1, with 7 positions matching TRBD1. CDR1 and CDR2 from the germline V gene are SQVTM and ANQGSEA. The CDR3 extends over 15 amino acids. V shed 5 bases and J 4 bases; nucleotides not matched to a gene: 13. CDR3 loop: CSVLTGTDGITEAFF. The CDR3 bases are TGCAGCGTTCTAACCGGGACAGACGGAATCACTGAAGCTTTCTTT.

The chain combines TRBV11-2 with TRBJ2-7; D is unresolved. Deletions cut 0 bases from V and 4 bases from J, with 16 bases between. The length of the CDR3 is 16 residues. The germline V gene has CDR1 SGHAT and CDR2 FQNNGV. CDR3 loop: CASSLDRYTPRYEQYF. In DNA form, the CDR3 reads TGTGCCAGCAGCTTAGATAGGTACACCCCCAGGTACGAGCAGTACTTC. Filled out from reference TRBV11-2 and TRBJ2-7, the complete variable domain reads EAGVAQSPRYKIIEKRQSVAFWCNPISGHATLYWYQQILGQGPKLLIQFQNNGVVDDSQLPKDRFSAERLKGVDSTLKIQPAKLEDSAVYLCASSLDRYTPRYEQYFGPGTRLTVT.

CDR3 amino acids: CAISERDRGQRVTGELFF. CDR3 coding DNA: TGTGCCATCAGTGAAAGAGACAGGGGGCAAAGGGTCACCGGGGAGCTGTTTTTT. The chain has TRBV10-3 and TRBJ2-2, with 10 bases identical to TRBD1. Trimming at V came to 3 bases and at J to 4 bases, leaving 11 bases not matched to a gene. The germline gives CDR1 ENHRY, CDR2 SYGVKD. There are 18 residues in the CDR3.

The chain combines TRBV3-1 (or the pseudogene TRBV3-2) with TRBJ2-1; TRBD2 matches at 7 bases. CDR3 length: 16 residues. The ends lost 2 bases at V and 4 bases at J; junction bases unmatched: 8. Germline values: CDR1 LGHDT, CDR2 YNNKEL (reference sequence). The chain's CDR3 is CASSQISGRDYNEQFF. CDR3 bases: TGTGCCAGCAGCCAAATTAGCGGGCGAGATTACAATGAGCAGTTCTTC.

This clone has only one observation. The gene calls are TRBV4-1 and TRBJ1-5; TRBD1 might be the D (5 bases). Trimming took 3 bases from V and 9 from J, leaving 15 bases between them. Per the germline V gene, CDR1 is MGHRA and CDR2 is YSYEKL. This CDR3 has 14 residues. CDR3 sequence (DNA): TGCGCCAGCAGCCAGGACATCGACCCTCGGCCCCAGCATTTT. Amino acid sequence: CASSQDIDPRPQHF.

CDR3 protein: CASSRSVGGLSGEETQYF. CDR3 sequence (DNA): TGTGCCAGTAGTAGGTCGGTCGGTGGGTTGAGCGGGGAAGAGACCCAGTACTTC. The V call is TRBV19, the J call TRBJ2-5; 7 positions match TRBD2. The germline V gene has CDR1 LNHDA and CDR2 SQIVND (reference sequence). Germline trimming cut 4 bases from V and 3 bases from J; bases unmatched to any gene: 17. The CDR3 loop spans 18 amino acids.

There are a few counts of this clone. The chain joins TRBV7-9 to TRBJ1-1; no definite D call. The CDR3 length is 14 residues. Trimming took off 5 bases at V and 2 bases at J, with 12 bases between the two ends. Germline-derived CDR1 and CDR2 are SEHNR and FQNEAQ (reference sequence). The chain's CDR3 is CASSPPMGNTEAFF. The DNA for the CDR3 is TGTGCCAGCAGCCCCCCAATGGGAAACACTGAAGCTTTCTTT.

The chain couples TRBV6-6 to TRBJ1-5; possibly TRBD1 for D (5 bases). V gave up 7 bases and J gave up 6 bases, with 19 bases separating them. CDR1 and CDR2 (germline): MNHNY, SVGAGI (reference sequence). The CDR3 is made up of 15 amino acids. The CDR3 DNA sequence: TGTGCCAGCATCACCGCTGGGGGGGAAGGTCAGCCCCAGCATTTT. Translation: CASITAGGEGQPQHF.

CDR3 amino acids: CATSDPRGGSGYTF. In nucleotides, the CDR3 is TGTGCCACCAGTGATCCGAGGGGGGGGTCGGGCTACACCTTC. The chain carries TRBV24-1 and TRBJ1-2, with a possible D match to TRBD1 (6 bases). The CDR3 sequence is 14 residues long. The V end was cut by 3 bases, the J end by 8 bases, with 15 bases between. Germline CDR1 is KGHDR and CDR2 is SFDVKD.

V and J are TRBV5-1 and TRBJ2-1; D perhaps matches TRBD1 (6 bases). Trimming removed 1 base at V and 10 bases at J, with 15 bases between. CDR3 length: 14 residues. CDR1 and CDR2 from the germline V gene are SGHRS and YFSETQ. CDR3 protein: CASSLRQGIGEQFF. As DNA, the CDR3 is TGCGCCAGCAGCTTGAGGCAGGGGATTGGCGAGCAGTTCTTC.

The chain employs TRBV6-5 and TRBJ1-1; 7 bases fit TRBD1. Trimming removed 4 bases from V and 4 bases from J; junction bases left unmatched: 3. The CDR3 is 13 residues long. Germline CDR1 is MNHEY and CDR2 is SVGAGI. The DNA of the CDR3 is TGTGCCAGCAGTTCAACAGGGGTCACTGAAGCTTTCTTT. Amino acid sequence: CASSSTGVTEAFF.

J is TRBJ1-1 and V is TRBV11-3; 8 bases match TRBD1. The CDR3 loop spans 14 amino acids. Germline-derived CDR1 and CDR2 are SGHNT and YENEEA. Trimming cost V 3 bases and J 4 bases; bases outside gene matches: 4. The CDR3 DNA sequence: TGTGCCAGCAGCTTGGCAGGGGGCTCCACTGAAGCTTTCTTT. Its protein product is CASSLAGGSTEAFF. The full variable domain, in which reference TRBV11-3 and TRBJ1-1 provide the parts outside the CDR3, is EAGVVQSPRYKIIEKKQPVAFWCNPISGHNTLYWYLQNLGQGPELLIRYENEEAVDDSQLPKDRFSAERLKGVDSTLKIQPAELGDSAVYLCASSLAGGSTEAFFGQGTRLTVV.